These 10 T cell receptor beta chains originate from one sample sequenced in a study of Graves' ophthalmopathy and Graves' hyperthyroidism. For repertoire sequencing, the TCR beta CDR3 regions were amplified from RNA transcripts. After a first-round RT-PCR with HTBI primers, a second-round multiplex PCR was run. TCRdb re-called the multiplex PCR reads through MiXCR, storing one row per CDR3 protein. Among some 750,000 distinct CDR3 sequences listed, 40% were seen once. Sequencing was carried out using peripheral blood. Source of these receptors: an adult man with Graves' ophthalmopathy.

With respect to this clonotype: Compared with germline, one end of the junction differs, possibly owing to a read error. V gene TRBV7-9 combines with J gene TRBJ2-3; TRBD2 agrees at 10 bases. The V gene's germline CDR1 is SEHNR and CDR2 FQNEAQ (reference sequence). The CDR3 extends over 16 amino acids. CDR3 protein: CASSWTGTSGTDTQYF. The CDR3 DNA is TGCGCCAGCAGCTGGACCGGGACTAGCGGCACAGATACGCAGTATTTT.

This chain connects TRBV5-1 to TRBJ2-7, with D possibly TRBD2 on 6 matching bases. The V end was cut by 2 bases, the J end by 0 bases, with 12 bases between. Germline V gives CDR1 SGHRS, CDR2 YFSETQ. The CDR3 spans 15 residues. The CDR3, as DNA: TGCGCCAGCAGCTTTCTGGCGGGAAGCTCCTACGAGCAGTACTTC. Translated, it gives CASSFLAGSSYEQYF.

J is TRBJ2-3 and V is TRBV7-9, with D maybe TRBD1 (6 bases). Trimming took off 1 base at V and 5 bases at J, with 19 bases between the two ends. This CDR3 is 17 amino acids long. Looked up from germline, CDR1 is SEHNR and CDR2 is FQNEAQ (reference sequence). The CDR3 DNA sequence: TGTGCCAGCAGCTTAGGTTCTGGGGGCATGGTCAGAGATACGCAGTATTTT. Translating gives CASSLGSGGMVRDTQYF.

This clonotype has ten or more counts. The J gene is TRBJ1-4, the V gene TRBV7-9; unclear D gene. The CDR3 consists of 11 residues. From germline, CDR1 is SEHNR and CDR2 FQNEAQ (reference sequence). V was shortened by 4 bases and J by 13 bases, with 10 bases between the two germline ends. As DNA, the CDR3 is TGTGCCAGCAGCTCAGGACCTGCACTGTTTTTT. This gives the protein CASSSGPALFF.

The rearrangement links TRBV14 to TRBJ2-2; a weak D match, TRBD1 (5 bases). V was shortened by 4 bases and J by 8 bases, with 17 bases between the two germline ends. Germline V gene data show CDR1 as SGHDN and CDR2 as FVKESK. This CDR3 is 15 amino acids long. CDR3 coding DNA: TGTGCCAGCAGCCGAGCCAGGGCGCACTCTGGGGAGCTGTTTTTT. Protein: CASSRARAHSGELFF.

This clonotype was recorded a few times. The chain couples TRBV9 to TRBJ1-4; the D gene is possibly TRBD1 (6 bases). V lost 2 bases to trimming and J lost 6 bases, with 11 bases between them. The CDR3 has 14 residues. CDR1 and CDR2 (germline): SGDLS, YYNGEE. The chain's CDR3 is CASSVTGRDEKLFF. CDR3 nucleotide sequence: TGTGCCAGCAGCGTTACAGGGAGGGATGAAAAACTGTTTTTT.

The CDR3 coding sequence is TGTGCCAGTAGTCGTATGAGGGACTCCTACGAGCAGTACTTC. Translated, it gives CASSRMRDSYEQYF. V usage is TRBV19 and J usage is TRBJ2-7, with D possibly being TRBD2 (5 bases). The V gene lost 5 bases and the J gene lost 0 bases, with 11 bases spanning the gap. The germline CDR1 and CDR2 sequences are LNHDA and SQIVND (reference sequence). The CDR3 covers 14 residues.

This clonotype was recorded at least ten times. The chain has TRBV20-1 and TRBJ1-2; the D is unclear. Deletions cut 5 bases from V and 3 bases from J, with 10 bases between. Per germline, CDR1 DFQATT and CDR2 SNEGSKA (reference sequence). This CDR3 contains 12 residues. This chain's CDR3 is CSAVHSDYGYTF. CDR3 DNA: TGCAGTGCTGTCCACAGTGACTATGGCTACACCTTC.

This rearrangement joins TRBV13 to TRBJ1-2; 7 nucleotides align to TRBD1. J was trimmed by 3 bases and V by 5 bases; bases with no gene match: 9. CDR3 length equals 15 residues. Per germline, CDR1 PRHDT and CDR2 FYEKMQ (reference sequence). The CDR3 DNA reads as TGTGCCAGCAGCGCCCCCGACAGGGATTACTATGGCTACACCTTC. It translates to CASSAPDRDYYGYTF.

The chain carries TRBV9 and TRBJ1-3; D possibly corresponds to TRBD1 (6 bases). The V and J ends lost 1 base and 4 bases respectively, with 6 bases between them. Germline CDR1 and CDR2: SGDLS and YYNGEE. CDR3 size: 13 residues. DNA for the CDR3: TGTGCCAGCAGCGTAACAGGGGGAAACACCATATATTTT. Amino acids: CASSVTGGNTIYF.